These 28 T cell receptor beta chains were sequenced from one sample in a study. Adaptor-ligated barcode primers were used to amplify TRBV12-4/TRBJ1-2 clonotypes. TCRdb reprocessed the multiplex PCR reads with MiXCR, giving one entry per CDR3 protein. The sample shows roughly 490 distinct CDR3 sequences, approximately 20% of them seen only once. The sample taken for sequencing was naive CD4+ T cells sorted from blood. The subset here: naive CD4+ T cells, CD4+CD45RA+CD25-. These receptor sequences come from a female donor with breast cancer.

In its sample, this clonotype is medium-sized. As DNA, the CDR3 is TGTGCCAGCAGTGCGCCGGCGGTCTATGGCTACACCTTC. Protein sequence: CASSAPAVYGYTF. The gene calls are TRBV12-3 or TRBV12-4 and TRBJ1-2, with D unresolved. Trimming shortened V by 5 bases and J by 4 bases, and 11 bases separated the two germline ends. The length of the CDR3 is 13 residues.

By share, this clonotype counts as large. The chain employs TRBV12-3 or TRBV12-4 and TRBJ1-2; 9 nucleotides align to TRBD1. The J segment lost 3 bases and the V segment lost 0 bases, leaving 2 bases of the junction unmatched. The CDR3 runs 15 residues. CDR3 bases: TGTGCCAGCAGTTTAGCCGGGACAGGGTACTATGGCTACACCTTC. The encoded protein is CASSLAGTGYYGYTF.

The genes are TRBV12-3 or TRBV12-4 and TRBJ1-2; D gene ambiguous. The CDR3 extends over 11 amino acids. Trimming shortened V by 4 bases and J by 11 bases, and 11 bases separated the two germline ends. Here the CDR3 reads CASSSGRAYTF. In nucleotides, the CDR3 is TGTGCCAGCAGTTCAGGACGTGCGTACACCTTC.

The chain joins TRBV12-3 or TRBV12-4 to TRBJ1-2; TRBD1 matches at 7 bases. This CDR3 has 14 residues. With 6 bases clipped from V and 9 bases from J, the junction kept 13 bases outside the gene matches. CDR3 in DNA: TGTGCCAGCAGCCGTACAGACAGGGTATGGTGCTACACCTTC. Protein: CASSRTDRVWCYTF.

This clonotype rates as large. The gene calls are TRBV12-3 or TRBV12-4 and TRBJ1-2; TRBD1 might be the D (5 bases). The V gene lost 5 bases and the J gene lost 6 bases, with 19 bases spanning the gap. The CDR3 consists of 15 residues. This CDR3 reads CASSPTQQGVHGYTF. CDR3 DNA sequence: TGTGCCAGCAGTCCTACCCAGCAGGGTGTGCATGGCTACACCTTC.

This clonotype is deemed large. The rearrangement uses TRBV12-5 and TRBJ1-2; 10 positions match TRBD1. Unmatched junction bases numbered 4, after V lost 5 bases and J lost 1 base. The CDR3 is 15 residues long. Germline values: CDR1 LGHNT, CDR2 FRNRAP. The CDR3 loop is CASGVGTGVNYGYTF. In DNA, the CDR3 is TGTGCTAGTGGTGTAGGGACAGGGGTTAACTATGGCTACACCTTC.

This clonotype is large. The chain uses TRBV12-3 or TRBV12-4 and TRBJ1-2; maybe TRBD1 (5 bases). Between the trimmed V and J ends, which lost 7 bases and 8 bases, there was a span of 17 bases. This CDR3 spans 13 amino acids. This CDR3 reads CASTLTVSGGYTF. Here the CDR3 DNA reads TGTGCCAGCACTCTGACAGTATCCGGCGGCTACACCTTC.

This clonotype is termed medium-sized. The chain has TRBV12-3 or TRBV12-4 and TRBJ1-2, with a possible D match to TRBD1 (6 bases). The V and J ends lost 6 bases and 8 bases respectively, with 13 bases between them. The CDR3 sequence is 12 residues long. The CDR3 reads CASSPQGRGYTF. Written as DNA, the CDR3 is TGTGCCAGCAGCCCACAGGGTAGGGGCTACACCTTC.

This clonotype is medium-sized by share. The rearrangement joins TRBV12-3 or TRBV12-4 to TRBJ1-2; D gene ambiguous. The CDR3 consists of 14 residues. Between the trimmed V and J ends, which lost 3 bases and 0 bases, there was a span of 8 bases. For the CDR3, the DNA is TGTGCCAGCAGTTTCCGGCAGGCTAACTATGGCTACACCTTC. Residues: CASSFRQANYGYTF.

This clonotype occurred once. The chain couples TRBV12-3 or TRBV12-4 to TRBJ1-2, with TRBD1 identical over 9 bases. The trim removed 7 bases at V and 4 bases at J, leaving 7 bases unmatched. This CDR3 spans 14 amino acids. The CDR3 DNA reads as TGTGCCAGCAAACCGGGACAGGGAGGCTATGGCTACACCTTC. Its protein product is CASKPGQGGYGYTF.

CDR3 amino acids: CASSLDRVYGYTF. The CDR3 DNA reads TGTGCCAGCAGTTTGGACAGGGTTTATGGCTACACCTTC. The chain combines TRBV12-3 or TRBV12-4 with TRBJ1-2, with TRBD1 matching 8 bases. V lost 3 bases and J lost 5; bases outside the gene matches: 2. CDR3 length: 13 amino acids.

This clonotype has a handful of counts. This chain joins TRBV12-3 or TRBV12-4 and TRBJ1-2; D possibly corresponds to TRBD1 (6 bases). Trimming removed 5 bases from V and 4 bases from J, with 23 bases in between. The CDR3 has 17 residues. CDR3 in amino acids: CASSRTSPGQQVYGYTF. CDR3 nucleotide sequence: TGTGCCAGCAGTCGGACGAGCCCGGGACAACAAGTCTATGGCTACACCTTC.

By sample fraction, this clonotype is medium-sized (0.01 to 0.1%). The gene calls are TRBV12-3 or TRBV12-4 and TRBJ1-2; maybe TRBD1 (5 bases). There are 14 residues in the CDR3. The V end was cut by 2 bases, the J end by 3 bases, with 10 bases between. The CDR3 DNA reads TGTGCCAGCAGTTTAATGGGGCAGGACTATGGCTACACCTTC. Its translation: CASSLMGQDYGYTF.

By proportion, this clonotype is hyperexpanded. This chain uses TRBV12-3 or TRBV12-4 with TRBJ1-2; 10 nucleotides line up with TRBD1. This CDR3 spans 17 amino acids. The ends lost 3 bases at V and 3 bases at J; junction bases unmatched: 10. The CDR3 coding sequence is TGTGCCAGCAGTTTCAATGTAGGGACAGGGGACTACTATGGCTACACCTTC. Residues: CASSFNVGTGDYYGYTF.

The J gene is TRBJ1-2, the V gene TRBV12-3 or TRBV12-4, with D tentatively TRBD1 (6 bases). The CDR3 is 14 residues long. Deletions cut 1 base from V and 6 bases from J, with 12 bases between. The CDR3 region has the DNA TGTGCCAGCAGTTTAGAATACAGGGCGGATGGCTACACCTTC. Residues: CASSLEYRADGYTF.

The chain has TRBV12-3 or TRBV12-4 and TRBJ1-2; no clear D. V shed 2 bases and J shed 7 bases, with 11 bases lying between them. The CDR3 is 13 residues long. CDR3 in DNA: TGTGCCAGCAGTTTACGTCGGATATTTGGCTACACCTTC. It specifies CASSLRRIFGYTF.

This clonotype is large. The chain employs TRBV12-3 or TRBV12-4 and TRBJ1-2, with D uncertain. Trimming pared 3 bases from V and 4 bases from J, leaving 9 bases between. The CDR3 has 13 residues. CDR3 residues: CASSLRRGYGYTF. In nucleotides, the CDR3 is TGTGCCAGCAGTTTGCGCAGAGGCTATGGCTACACCTTC.

This clonotype is termed medium-sized. J is TRBJ1-2 and V is TRBV12-3 or TRBV12-4, with a tentative D call TRBD1 (6 bases). The CDR3 has 15 residues. V dropped 8 bases and J dropped 7 bases, with 23 bases sitting between them. CDR3: CASDRSGERGGGYTF. The CDR3 DNA follows: TGTGCCAGCGACCGGTCAGGGGAACGGGGTGGTGGCTACACCTTC.

By proportion, this clonotype is medium-sized. The V and J genes are TRBV12-3 or TRBV12-4 and TRBJ1-2; 8 nucleotides match TRBD1. The junction had 16 bases not matched to a gene; V was cut back by 3 bases and J by 7 bases. CDR3 size: 17 residues. The CDR3 reads CASSFTVADRESGGYTF. CDR3 nucleotides: TGTGCCAGCAGTTTTACGGTAGCGGACAGGGAATCAGGTGGCTACACCTTC.

In its sample, this clonotype ranks as medium-sized (0.01 to 0.1%). The chain couples TRBV12-3 or TRBV12-4 to TRBJ1-2, with D unresolved. Trimming took off 3 bases at V and 3 bases at J, with 11 bases between the two ends. This CDR3 region has 14 residues. The CDR3 DNA sequence: TGTGCCAGCAGTTTCTTGGAGGTCGACTATGGCTACACCTTC. This codes for CASSFLEVDYGYTF.

This chain uses TRBV12-3 or TRBV12-4 with TRBJ1-2; 8 nucleotides agree with TRBD1. The CDR3 is 13 residues long. The V and J ends lost 8 bases and 1 base, in that order; junction bases with no gene match: 3. DNA of the CDR3: TGTGCCAGCGGGACAGGCAGTAACTATGGCTACACCTTC. Its protein is CASGTGSNYGYTF.

In its sample, this clonotype ranks as large. CDR3 sequence (DNA): TGTGCCAGCAGTTCCGCCGCCGGCTACACCTTC. Its translation: CASSSAAGYTF. This chain joins TRBV12-3 or TRBV12-4 and TRBJ1-2; D is ambiguous. The CDR3 has 11 amino acids. V was clipped by 4 bases and J by 8 bases, with 8 bases between them.

The chain joins TRBV12-3 or TRBV12-4 to TRBJ1-2; 7 nucleotides align to TRBD1. J was trimmed by 4 bases and V by 4 bases; bases with no gene match: 3. This CDR3 region has 13 residues. CDR3 in amino acids: CASSSGQVYGYTF. The CDR3 nucleotides are TGTGCCAGCAGTTCCGGACAGGTCTATGGCTACACCTTC.

The chain couples TRBV12-3 or TRBV12-4 to TRBJ1-2; the D gene is possibly TRBD1 (5 bases). This CDR3 spans 14 amino acids. Trimming stripped 1 base from V and 6 bases from J, with 12 bases between. CDR3 sequence reads: CASSLVEGSDGYTF. Here the CDR3 DNA reads TGTGCCAGCAGTTTAGTCGAGGGGTCGGATGGCTACACCTTC.

This clonotype was seen repeatedly, ten times or more. V gene TRBV12-3 or TRBV12-4 combines with J gene TRBJ1-2; no definite D call. The CDR3 has 13 residues. V was clipped by 4 bases and J by 7 bases, with 13 bases between them. The DNA of the CDR3 is TGTGCCAGCAGTTCTCAAGGGAGTCTTGGCTACACCTTC. It encodes CASSSQGSLGYTF.

This sequence joins TRBV12-3 or TRBV12-4 and TRBJ1-2; 7 bases are shared with TRBD1. The ends lost 5 bases at V and 8 bases at J; junction bases unmatched: 8. The CDR3 sequence is 13 residues long. DNA for the CDR3: TGTGCCAGCAGTCCCTCGACAGGGTTCGGCTACACCTTC. This sequence encodes CASSPSTGFGYTF.

V gene TRBV12-3 or TRBV12-4 combines with J gene TRBJ1-2; 8 nucleotides match TRBD1. Unmatched junction bases numbered 1, after V lost 1 base and J lost 3 bases. The CDR3 length is 14 residues. The CDR3 DNA reads TGTGCCAGCAGTTTAGGGACAGGGTACTATGGCTACACCTTC. Translating it yields CASSLGTGYYGYTF.

In its sample, this clonotype ranks as medium-sized (0.01 to 0.1%). The chain is built from TRBV12-3 or TRBV12-4 and TRBJ1-2; no definite D call. With 4 bases removed from V and 2 bases from J, the gap between germline ends came to 11 bases. This CDR3 comprises 14 residues. The CDR3 bases are TGTGCCAGCAGTTCCGGACGGAAGAACTATGGCTACACCTTC. Its translation: CASSSGRKNYGYTF.